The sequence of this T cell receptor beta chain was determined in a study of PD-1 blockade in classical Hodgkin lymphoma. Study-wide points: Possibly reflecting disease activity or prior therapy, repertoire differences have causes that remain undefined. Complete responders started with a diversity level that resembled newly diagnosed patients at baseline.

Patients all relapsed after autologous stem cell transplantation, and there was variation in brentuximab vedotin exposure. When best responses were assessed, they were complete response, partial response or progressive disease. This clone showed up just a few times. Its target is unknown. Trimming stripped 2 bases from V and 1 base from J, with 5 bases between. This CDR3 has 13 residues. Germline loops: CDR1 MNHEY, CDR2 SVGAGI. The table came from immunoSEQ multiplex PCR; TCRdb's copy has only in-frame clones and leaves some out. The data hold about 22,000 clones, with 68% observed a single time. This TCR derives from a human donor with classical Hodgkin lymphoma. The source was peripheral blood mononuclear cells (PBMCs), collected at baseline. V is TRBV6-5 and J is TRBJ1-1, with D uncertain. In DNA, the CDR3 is TGTGCCAGCAGTTACGGAGGGAACACTGAAGCTTTCTTT. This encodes CASSYGGNTEAFF.